The clone carrying this T cell receptor beta chain came up many times. Time point described: newly diagnosed GD, antithyroid drugs for less than 3 months. PBMCs were the source of the RNA used for TCR sequencing. Graves' disease diagnosis used American Thyroid Association guidelines. Researchers made TCR beta libraries by using iRepertoire HTBI primers and running Arm-PCR on CDR3 regions. TCRdb independently ran MiXCR on the multiplex PCR reads; one entry per CDR3 protein. The sample records roughly 500,000 distinct CDR3 sequences, around 13% being singletons. This sample was taken from a study of regulatory T cells in long-lasting Graves disease. Overall study context: Antithyroid drugs had been taken under 3 months by newly diagnosed Graves' patients.

The CDR3 consists of 13 residues. From germline, CDR1 is SNHLY and CDR2 FYNNEI. V lost 7 bases, J lost 2 bases, and 11 bases lay in between. These data were also filed under a second study, of T cells in Graves' hyperthyroidism and ophthalmopathy. From that study: Carried out on the TCR CDR3, a first-round RT-PCR used the HTBI primer set.

The input for sequencing was peripheral blood mononuclear cells (PBMCs), taken at new diagnosis, from a patient treated with antithyroid drugs. This TCR was recovered from a woman in her fifties or sixties with Graves disease. This chain joins TRBV2 and TRBJ1-1, with unresolved D. For the CDR3, the DNA is TGTGCCAGCAAGAGAGAGGAAAACACTGAAGCTTTCTTT. Its translation: CASKREENTEAFF. Using reference TRBV2 and TRBJ1-1 for the parts outside the CDR3, the full variable domain is EPEVTQTPSHQVTQMGQEVILRCVPISNHLYFYWYRQILGQKVEFLVSFYNNEISEKSEIFDDQFSVERPDGSNFTLKIRSTKLEDSAMYFCASKREENTEAFFGQGTRLTVV.